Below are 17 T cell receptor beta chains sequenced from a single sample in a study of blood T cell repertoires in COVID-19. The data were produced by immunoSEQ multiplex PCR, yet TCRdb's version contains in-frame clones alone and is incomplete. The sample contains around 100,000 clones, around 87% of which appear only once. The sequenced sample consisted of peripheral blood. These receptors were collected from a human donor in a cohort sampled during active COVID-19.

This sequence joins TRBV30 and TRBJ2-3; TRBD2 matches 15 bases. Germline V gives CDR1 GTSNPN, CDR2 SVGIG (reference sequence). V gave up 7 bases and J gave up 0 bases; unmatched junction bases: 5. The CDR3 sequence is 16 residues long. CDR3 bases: TGTGCCTTAGGACTAGCGGGAGGGCCGAGCACAGATACGCAGTATTTT. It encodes CALGLAGGPSTDTQYF.

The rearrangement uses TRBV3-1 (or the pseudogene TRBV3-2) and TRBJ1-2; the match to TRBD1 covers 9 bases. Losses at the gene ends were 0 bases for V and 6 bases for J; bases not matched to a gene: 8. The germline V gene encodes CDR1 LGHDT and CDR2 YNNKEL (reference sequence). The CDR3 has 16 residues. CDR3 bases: TGTGCCAGCAGCCAAGAACCCGGGACAGGGAGAGATGGCTACACCTTC. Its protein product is CASSQEPGTGRDGYTF.

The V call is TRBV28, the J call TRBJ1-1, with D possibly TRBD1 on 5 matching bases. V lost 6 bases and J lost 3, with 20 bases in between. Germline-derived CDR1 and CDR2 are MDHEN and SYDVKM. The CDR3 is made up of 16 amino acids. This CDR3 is CASSTRAGFAYTEAFF. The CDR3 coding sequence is TGTGCCAGCAGCACAAGGGCAGGGTTTGCGTACACTGAAGCTTTCTTT.

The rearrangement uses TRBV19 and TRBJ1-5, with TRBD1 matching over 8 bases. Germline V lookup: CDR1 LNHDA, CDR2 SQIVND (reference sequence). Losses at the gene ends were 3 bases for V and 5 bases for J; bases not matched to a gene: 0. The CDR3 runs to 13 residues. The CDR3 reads CASSMDRDQPQHF. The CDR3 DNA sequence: TGTGCCAGTAGTATGGACAGGGATCAGCCCCAGCATTTT.

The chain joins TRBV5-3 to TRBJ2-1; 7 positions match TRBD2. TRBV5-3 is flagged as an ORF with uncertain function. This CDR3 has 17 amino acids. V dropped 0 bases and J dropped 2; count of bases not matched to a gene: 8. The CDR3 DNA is TGTGCCAGAAGCTTGGCTGGGCTAGCGGAACCCTACAATGAGCAGTTCTTC. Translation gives CARSLAGLAEPYNEQFF.

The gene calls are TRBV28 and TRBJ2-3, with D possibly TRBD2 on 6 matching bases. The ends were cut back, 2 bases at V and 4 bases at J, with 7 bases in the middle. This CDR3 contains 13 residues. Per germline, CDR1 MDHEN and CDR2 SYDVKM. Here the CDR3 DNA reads TGTGCCAGCAGTTTAACTAGCTCAGATACGCAGTATTTT. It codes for CASSLTSSDTQYF.

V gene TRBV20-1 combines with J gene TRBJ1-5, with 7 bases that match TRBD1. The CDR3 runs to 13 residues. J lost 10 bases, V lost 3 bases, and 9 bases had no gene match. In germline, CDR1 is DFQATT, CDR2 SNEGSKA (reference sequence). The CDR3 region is CSASPSTGDPQHF. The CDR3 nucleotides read TGCAGTGCTAGTCCCTCCACAGGGGATCCCCAGCATTTT.

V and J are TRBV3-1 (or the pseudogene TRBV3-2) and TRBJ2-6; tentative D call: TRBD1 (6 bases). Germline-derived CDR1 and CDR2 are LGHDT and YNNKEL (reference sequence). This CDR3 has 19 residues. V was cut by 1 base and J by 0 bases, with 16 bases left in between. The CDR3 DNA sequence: TGTGCCAGCAGCCAAGGGTGGCAGGGGACCCACTCTGGGGCCAACGTCCTGACTTTC. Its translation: CASSQGWQGTHSGANVLTF.

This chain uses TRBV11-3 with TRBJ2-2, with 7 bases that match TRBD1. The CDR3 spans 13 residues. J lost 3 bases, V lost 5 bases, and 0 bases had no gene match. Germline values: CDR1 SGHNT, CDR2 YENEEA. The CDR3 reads CASSDRDTGELFF. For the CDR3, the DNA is TGTGCCAGCAGCGACAGGGACACCGGGGAGCTGTTTTTT. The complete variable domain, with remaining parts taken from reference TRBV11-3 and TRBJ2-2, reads EAGVVQSPRYKIIEKKQPVAFWCNPISGHNTLYWYLQNLGQGPELLIRYENEEAVDDSQLPKDRFSAERLKGVDSTLKIQPAELGDSAVYLCASSDRDTGELFFGEGSRLTVL.

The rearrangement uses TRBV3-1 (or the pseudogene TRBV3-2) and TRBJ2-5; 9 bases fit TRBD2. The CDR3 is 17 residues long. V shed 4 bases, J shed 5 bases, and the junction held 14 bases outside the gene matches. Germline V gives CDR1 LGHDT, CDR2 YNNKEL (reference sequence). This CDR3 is CASSPPLSSGGRETQYF. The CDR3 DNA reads TGTGCCAGCAGCCCCCCACTCAGTAGCGGGGGACGGGAGACCCAGTACTTC.

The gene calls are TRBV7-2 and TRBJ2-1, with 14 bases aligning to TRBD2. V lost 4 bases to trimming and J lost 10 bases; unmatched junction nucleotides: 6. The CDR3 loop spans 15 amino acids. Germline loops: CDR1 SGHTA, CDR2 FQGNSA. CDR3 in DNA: TGTGCCAGCAGCTCCGGACTAGCGGGAGGACGCGAGCAGTTCTTC. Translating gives CASSSGLAGGREQFF.

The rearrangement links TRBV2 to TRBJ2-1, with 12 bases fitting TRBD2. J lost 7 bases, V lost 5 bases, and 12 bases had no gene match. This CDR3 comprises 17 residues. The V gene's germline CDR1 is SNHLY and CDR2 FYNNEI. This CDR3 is CASSFHVLAGGRNEQFF. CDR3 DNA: TGTGCCAGCAGTTTCCACGTACTAGCGGGAGGCCGGAATGAGCAGTTCTTC.

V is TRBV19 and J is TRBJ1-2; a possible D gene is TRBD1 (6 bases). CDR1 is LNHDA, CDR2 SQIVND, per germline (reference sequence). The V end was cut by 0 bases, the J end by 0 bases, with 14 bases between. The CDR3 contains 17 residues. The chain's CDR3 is CASSIDHLQGANYGYTF. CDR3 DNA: TGTGCCAGTAGTATAGATCATCTACAGGGTGCTAACTATGGCTACACCTTC.

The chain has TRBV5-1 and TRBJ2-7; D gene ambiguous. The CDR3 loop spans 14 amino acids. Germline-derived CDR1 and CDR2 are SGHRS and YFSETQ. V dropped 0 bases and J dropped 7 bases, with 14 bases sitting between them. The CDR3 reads CASSLGAGSREQYF. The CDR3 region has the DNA TGCGCCAGCAGCTTGGGTGCTGGGTCGCGGGAGCAGTACTTC.

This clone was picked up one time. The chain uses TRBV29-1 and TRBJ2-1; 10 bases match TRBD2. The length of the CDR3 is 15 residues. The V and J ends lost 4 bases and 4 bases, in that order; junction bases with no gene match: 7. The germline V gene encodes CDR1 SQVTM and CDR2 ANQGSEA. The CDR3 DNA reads TGCAGCGTTGGACCCCCGGGACTAGCGTACAATGAGCAGTTCTTC. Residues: CSVGPPGLAYNEQFF.

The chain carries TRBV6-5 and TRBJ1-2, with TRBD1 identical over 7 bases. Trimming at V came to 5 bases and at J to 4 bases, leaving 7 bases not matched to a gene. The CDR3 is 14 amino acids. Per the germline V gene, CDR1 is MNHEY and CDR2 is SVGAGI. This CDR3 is CASSIGTVLYGYTF. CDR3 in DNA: TGTGCCAGCAGTATCGGGACAGTCCTCTATGGCTACACCTTC.

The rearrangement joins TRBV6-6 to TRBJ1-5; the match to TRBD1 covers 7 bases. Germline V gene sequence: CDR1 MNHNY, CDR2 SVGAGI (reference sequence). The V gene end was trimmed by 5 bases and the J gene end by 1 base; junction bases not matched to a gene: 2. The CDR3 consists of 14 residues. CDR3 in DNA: TGTGCCAGCAGTGTACAGGGGAGCAATCAGCCCCAGCATTTT. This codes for CASSVQGSNQPQHF.